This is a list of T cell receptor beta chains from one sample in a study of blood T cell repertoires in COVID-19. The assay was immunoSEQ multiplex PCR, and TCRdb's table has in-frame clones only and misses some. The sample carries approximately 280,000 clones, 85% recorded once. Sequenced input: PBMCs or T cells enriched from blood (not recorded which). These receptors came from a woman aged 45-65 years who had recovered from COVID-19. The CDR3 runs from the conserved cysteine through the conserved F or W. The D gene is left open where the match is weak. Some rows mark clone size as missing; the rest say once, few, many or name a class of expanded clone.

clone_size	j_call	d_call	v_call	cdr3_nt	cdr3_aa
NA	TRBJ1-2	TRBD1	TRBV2	TGTGCCAGCAGTATTTACCGGGACAGGCGACAGTATGGCTACACCTTC	CASSIYRDRRQYGYTF
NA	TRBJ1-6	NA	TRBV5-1	TGCGCCAGCAGCCGACAGGAGATGAGCTCCTATAATTCACCCCTCCACTTT	CASSRQEMSSYNSPLHF
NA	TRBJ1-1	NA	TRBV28	TGTGCCAGCAGTTTGAACGGAGTGAACACTGAAGCTTTCTTT	CASSLNGVNTEAFF
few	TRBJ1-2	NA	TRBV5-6	TGTGCCAGCAGCTTGGGACAGTACTATGGCTACACCTTC	CASSLGQYYGYTF
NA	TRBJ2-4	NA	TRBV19	TGTGCCAGTAGTATAAGTAGCGCGGTCTCGGACATTCAGTACTTC	CASSISSAVSDIQYF
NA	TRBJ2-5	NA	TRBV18	TGTGCCAGCTCCCCGAACATGGAGACCCAGTACTTC	CASSPNMETQYF
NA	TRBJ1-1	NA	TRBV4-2	TGTGCCAGCAGCCGCGGCAGTAGGAACACTGAAGCTTTCTTT	CASSRGSRNTEAFF
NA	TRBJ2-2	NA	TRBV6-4	TGTGCCAGCAGCGAGACCTCGAGGAGGGACACCGGGGAGCTGTTTTTT	CASSETSRRDTGELFF
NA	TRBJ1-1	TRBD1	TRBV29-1	TGCAGCGTTGATGGAGGGGGCATGAACACTGAAGCTTTCTTT	CSVDGGGMNTEAFF
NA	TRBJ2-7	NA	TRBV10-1	TGCGCCAGCAGAGAACTAGCTGAGAGAGCCTACGAGCAGTACTTC	CASRELAERAYEQYF
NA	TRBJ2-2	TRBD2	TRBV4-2	TGTGCCAGCAGCCAAGTCGGCGGGGGGACCGGGGAGCTGTTTTTT	CASSQVGGGTGELFF
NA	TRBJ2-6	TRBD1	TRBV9	TGTGCCAGCAGCGTAGAGGACAGGGCAGCTGGGGCCAACGTCCTGACTTTC	CASSVEDRAAGANVLTF
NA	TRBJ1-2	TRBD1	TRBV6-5	TGTGCCAGCAGGACGACAGGGTCCTATGGCTACACCTTC	CASRTTGSYGYTF
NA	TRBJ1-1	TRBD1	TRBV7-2	TGTGCCAGCAGCTCGGACAGGTGGGGGAACACTGAAGCTTTCTTT	CASSSDRWGNTEAFF
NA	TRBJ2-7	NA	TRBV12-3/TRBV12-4	TGTGCCAGCAGTTTAATCGCGGGCCTCGAGCAGTACTTC	CASSLIAGLEQYF
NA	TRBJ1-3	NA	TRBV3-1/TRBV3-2	TGTGCCAGCAGCCAAGATCGGGGCGGGGCACCCACCATATATTTT	CASSQDRGGAPTIYF
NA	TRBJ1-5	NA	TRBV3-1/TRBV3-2	TGTGCCAGCAGCCAAGAAAGCAGAGGTAGCAATCAGCCCCAGCATTTT	CASSQESRGSNQPQHF
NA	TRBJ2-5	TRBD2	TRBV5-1	TGCGCCAGCAGCTCTACCGGGACTAGATCCAACTCCCAAGAGACCCAGTACTTC	CASSSTGTRSNSQETQYF
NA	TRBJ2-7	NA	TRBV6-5	TGTGCCAGCAGTTATCAACCACTAGGTACCTACGAGCAGTACTTC	CASSYQPLGTYEQYF
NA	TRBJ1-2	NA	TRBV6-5	TGTGCCAGCACCAATGACAGGCGGAACTATGGCTACACCTTC	CASTNDRRNYGYTF
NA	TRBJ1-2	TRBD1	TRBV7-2	TGTGCCAGCAGCCTTAGTGACAGGGGGCTCTTTGGCTACACCTTC	CASSLSDRGLFGYTF
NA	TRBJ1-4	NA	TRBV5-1	TGCGCCAGCAGCTTATGGCAGGGGCCTCCTAATGAAAAACTGTTTTTT	CASSLWQGPPNEKLFF
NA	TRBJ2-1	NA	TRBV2	TGTGCCAGCAGTGAACAGGGATGGAATGAGCAGTTCTTC	CASSEQGWNEQFF
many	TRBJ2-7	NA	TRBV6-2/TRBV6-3	TGTGCCAGCAGTTTATCCGGCGCAGGGAACTACGAGCAGTACTTC	CASSLSGAGNYEQYF
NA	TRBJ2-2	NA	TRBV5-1	TGCGCCAGCACCTTAGGGGCGCGGGGGAACACCGGGGAGCTGTTTTTT	CASTLGARGNTGELFF
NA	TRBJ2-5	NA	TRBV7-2	TGTGCCAGCAGCCTCAAGGGTGCGGGGGAGACCCAGTACTTC	CASSLKGAGETQYF
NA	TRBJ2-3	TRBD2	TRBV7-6	TGTGCCAGCAGCAGTGAGGTAGCGGGGACCACAGATACGCAGTATTTT	CASSSEVAGTTDTQYF
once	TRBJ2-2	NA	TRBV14	TGTGCCAGCAGCCCCTACGAGGCTAGCGAATGGAGCACCGGGGAGCTGTTTTTT	CASSPYEASEWSTGELFF
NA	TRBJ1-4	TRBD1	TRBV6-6	TGTGCCAGCAGTTCCACCACAGGGGGACTGTTTTTT	CASSSTTGGLFF